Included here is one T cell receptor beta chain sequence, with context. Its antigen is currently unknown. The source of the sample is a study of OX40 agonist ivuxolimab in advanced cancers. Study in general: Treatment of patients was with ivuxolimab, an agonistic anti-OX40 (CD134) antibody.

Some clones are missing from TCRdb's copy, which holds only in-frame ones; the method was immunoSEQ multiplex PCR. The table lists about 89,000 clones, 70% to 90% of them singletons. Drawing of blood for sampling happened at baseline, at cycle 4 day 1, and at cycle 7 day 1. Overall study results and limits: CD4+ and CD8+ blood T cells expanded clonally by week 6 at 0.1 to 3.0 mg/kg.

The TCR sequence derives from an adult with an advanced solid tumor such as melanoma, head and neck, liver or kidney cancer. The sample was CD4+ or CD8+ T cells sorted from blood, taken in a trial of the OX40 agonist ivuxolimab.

CDR3 sequence reads: CASSWNIKMGTEAFF. The CDR3 DNA is TGTGCCAGCAGTTGGAACATTAAAATGGGGACTGAAGCTTTCTTT. The chain uses TRBV27 and TRBJ1-1; D remains ambiguous. The CDR3 covers 15 residues. Trimming removed 4 bases at V and 5 bases at J, with 17 bases between. Germline V lookup: CDR1 MNHEY, CDR2 SMNVEV (reference sequence).